These 7 T cell receptor beta chains were all obtained from the same sample, sequenced in a study of beta chain features in type 1 diabetes. Expressed TCRB transcripts were sequenced because the isolated RNA had all been reverse transcribed beforehand. Assay: immunoSEQ multiplex PCR; the TCRdb copy retains only in-frame clones and omits some. The sample lists 900,000 or so clones, roughly 17% seen once, with 0.02% to 0.025% in the top ten. Sequencing was performed on naive CD4+ T cells from blood. Receptors originate from a woman under 30 in good health.

This clone was recorded a few times. This chain connects TRBV9 to TRBJ2-3, with a tentative D call TRBD2 (5 bases). Trimming took 3 bases from V and 2 from J, leaving 13 bases between them. Per germline, CDR1 SGDLS and CDR2 YYNGEE. This CDR3 is 15 amino acids long. The CDR3 nucleotides read TGTGCCAGCAGCGAGGTCTCGGGGTACACAGATACGCAGTATTTT. The encoded protein is CASSEVSGYTDTQYF.

The rearrangement joins TRBV6-1 to TRBJ2-1, with D perhaps matching TRBD2 (5 bases). The CDR3 extends over 14 amino acids. Germline CDR1 and CDR2: MNHNS and SASEGT. V shed 8 bases and J shed 9 bases, with 20 bases lying between them. Written as DNA, the CDR3 is TGTGCCAGCGTTATCGGGTGGTCCCGGGGTGAGCAGTTCTTC. Residues: CASVIGWSRGEQFF.

The sample holds a few counts of this clone. The V gene is TRBV5-4, the J gene TRBJ2-1; the match to TRBD2 covers 13 bases. Germline CDR1 reads SGHNT; CDR2 reads YYREEE (reference sequence). Trimming took 3 bases from V and 8 from J; bases not matched to a gene: 5. This CDR3 contains 15 residues. The CDR3 region is CASSSRLAGGDEQFF. CDR3 DNA: TGTGCCAGCAGCTCCAGACTAGCGGGAGGCGATGAGCAGTTCTTC.

This chain uses TRBV15 with TRBJ2-7; TRBD2 matches 9 bases. This CDR3 contains 16 residues. With V trimmed by 8 bases and J by 6 bases, 17 bases remained unmatched. Germline lookup yields CDR1 LNHNV and CDR2 YYDKDF (reference sequence). CDR3 sequence (DNA): TGTGCCACCGGCGATTTCCTTAGCGGGAGAGGTTTCGAGCAGTACTTC. As protein: CATGDFLSGRGFEQYF.

J is TRBJ2-1 and V is TRBV10-3; D is unclear. CDR1 is ENHRY, CDR2 SYGVKD, per germline. This CDR3 is built from 13 residues. Trimming took off 4 bases at V and 6 bases at J, with 10 bases between the two ends. CDR3: CAISAPNSNEQFF. CDR3 in DNA: TGTGCCATCAGTGCCCCGAACAGCAATGAGCAGTTCTTC.

J is TRBJ1-5 and V is TRBV9, with D tentatively TRBD1 (5 bases). The V gene's germline CDR1 is SGDLS and CDR2 YYNGEE. The CDR3 runs 15 residues. Trimming left V 4 bases short and J 4 bases short, with 15 bases between. The CDR3 protein is CASSPGLGPNQPQHF. The DNA of the CDR3 is TGTGCCAGCAGCCCCGGCCTGGGGCCGAATCAGCCCCAGCATTTT.

This clone has more than one count but fewer than ten. The chain links TRBV20-1 to TRBJ2-7; D remains ambiguous. Looked up from germline, CDR1 is DFQATT and CDR2 is SNEGSKA (reference sequence). This CDR3 region has 11 residues. Trimming took off 3 bases at V and 7 bases at J, with 10 bases between the two ends. CDR3 DNA sequence: TGCAGTGCTAGCTTAGTTGGTGAGCAGTACTTC. Translation gives CSASLVGEQYF.